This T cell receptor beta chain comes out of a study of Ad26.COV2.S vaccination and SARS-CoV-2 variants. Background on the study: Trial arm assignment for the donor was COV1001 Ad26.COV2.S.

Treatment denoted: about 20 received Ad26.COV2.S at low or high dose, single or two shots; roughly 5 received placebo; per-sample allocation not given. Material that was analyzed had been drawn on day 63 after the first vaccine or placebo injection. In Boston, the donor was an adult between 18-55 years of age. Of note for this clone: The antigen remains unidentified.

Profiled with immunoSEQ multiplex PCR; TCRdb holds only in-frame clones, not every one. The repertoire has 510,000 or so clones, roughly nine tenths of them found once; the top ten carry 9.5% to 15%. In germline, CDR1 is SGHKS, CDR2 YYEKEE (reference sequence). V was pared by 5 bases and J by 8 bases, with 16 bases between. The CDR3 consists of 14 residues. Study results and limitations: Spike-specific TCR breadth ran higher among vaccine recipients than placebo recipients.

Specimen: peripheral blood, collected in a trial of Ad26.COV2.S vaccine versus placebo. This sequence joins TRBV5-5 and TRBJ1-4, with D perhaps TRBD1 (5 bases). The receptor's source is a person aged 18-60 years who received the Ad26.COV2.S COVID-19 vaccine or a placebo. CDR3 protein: CASRGDPGREKLFF. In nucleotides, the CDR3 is TGTGCCAGCAGAGGGGACCCTGGACGGGAAAAACTGTTTTTT.